The 28 T cell receptor beta chains listed next were all sequenced from one sample in a study of T cell repertoires in cytomegalovirus infection. From the reads, TCRdb called clonotypes with MiXCR, one entry per CDR3 protein. Of some 250,000 distinct CDR3 sequences in the sample, approximately 8.3% were seen once. The sample taken for sequencing was PBMCs. These receptors originate from a human donor in good health (CMV status not recorded). Some clones in this sample may be carry-over from other donors' samples.

This clonotype has a count of ten or more. The chain recombines TRBV7-2 with TRBJ2-7; 11 bases agree with TRBD2. Trimming cost V 5 bases and J 1 base; bases outside gene matches: 10. The CDR3 has 17 amino acids. Germline-derived CDR1 and CDR2 are SGHTA and FQGNSA. CDR3 amino acids: CASSTNGLAGGSYEQYF. In nucleotides, the CDR3 is TGTGCCAGCAGCACCAATGGTCTAGCGGGGGGATCCTACGAGCAGTACTTC. Together with reference TRBV7-2 and TRBJ2-7, the CDR3 gives the full variable domain: GAGVSQSPSNKVTEKGKDVELRCDPISGHTALYWYRQSLGQGLEFLIYFQGNSAPDKSGLPSDRFSAERTGGSVSTLTIQRTQQEDSAVYLCASSTNGLAGGSYEQYFGPGTRLTVT.

This rearrangement joins TRBV19 to TRBJ1-2, with D hard to call. Trimming left V 6 bases short and J 4 bases short, with 9 bases between. This CDR3 region has 12 residues. Germline CDR1 reads LNHDA; CDR2 reads SQIVND (reference sequence). In DNA, the CDR3 is TGTGCCAGTAGGGCACGGATCTATGGCTACACCTTC. Translating gives CASRARIYGYTF.

This clonotype was counted ten times or more. The chain employs TRBV7-9 and TRBJ2-1; TRBD2 is a possible D gene (5 bases). The CDR3 spans 12 residues. V lost 4 bases and J lost 5, with 6 bases in between. CDR1 and CDR2 from the germline V gene are SEHNR and FQNEAQ (reference sequence). The CDR3 nucleotides read TGTGCCAGCAGCTGGGGAGACAATGAGCAGTTCTTC. It specifies CASSWGDNEQFF.

This clonotype was observed many times. The chain combines TRBV5-1 with TRBJ2-2, with D perhaps matching TRBD1 or TRBD2 (5 bases each). The CDR3 contains 15 residues. Trimming shortened V by 1 base and J by 6 bases, and 13 bases separated the two germline ends. Germline values: CDR1 SGHRS, CDR2 YFSETQ. CDR3 sequence (DNA): TGCGCCAGCAGCTTGACGTGGGGGAATGCCGGGGAGCTGTTTTTT. Translated, it gives CASSLTWGNAGELFF. The whole variable domain, remainder taken from reference TRBV5-1 and TRBJ2-2, is KAGVTQTPRYLIKTRGQQVTLSCSPISGHRSVSWYQQTPGQGLQFLFEYFSETQRNKGNFPGRFSGRQFSNSRSEMNVSTLELGDSALYLCASSLTWGNAGELFFGEGSRLTVL.

This clonotype appeared many times. The V gene is TRBV5-1, the J gene TRBJ2-5; 7 positions match TRBD2. The CDR3 contains 15 residues. Germline CDR1 reads SGHRS; CDR2 reads YFSETQ. The V gene end was trimmed by 0 bases and the J gene end by 2 bases; junction bases not matched to a gene: 4. The CDR3 DNA is TGCGCCAGCAGCTTGGGAACGGGGGGACAAGAGACCCAGTACTTC. This sequence encodes CASSLGTGGQETQYF.

This clonotype was observed a handful of times. The chain employs TRBV19 and TRBJ1-1; weak D call: TRBD1 (6 bases). The CDR3 covers 14 residues. The germline V gene has CDR1 LNHDA and CDR2 SQIVND (reference sequence). V dropped 5 bases and J dropped 1 base, with 11 bases sitting between them. CDR3: CASSGQGQNTEAFF. The CDR3 nucleotides read TGTGCCAGTAGTGGGCAGGGGCAGAACACTGAAGCTTTCTTT.

Many counts were recorded for this clonotype. The chain carries TRBV7-2 and TRBJ1-3; TRBD1 is a possible D gene (5 bases). Germline V gives CDR1 SGHTA, CDR2 FQGNSA. CDR3 length: 15 residues. V lost 1 base and J 3 bases, leaving 10 bases between the germline ends. This CDR3 reads CASSLDWGSGNTIYF. The CDR3 DNA follows: TGTGCCAGCAGCTTAGACTGGGGCAGTGGAAACACCATATATTTT. Full variable domain (missing parts from reference TRBV7-2 and TRBJ1-3): GAGVSQSPSNKVTEKGKDVELRCDPISGHTALYWYRQSLGQGLEFLIYFQGNSAPDKSGLPSDRFSAERTGGSVSTLTIQRTQQEDSAVYLCASSLDWGSGNTIYFGEGSWLTVV.

This clonotype was observed at least ten times. The chain is built from TRBV7-2 and TRBJ1-1; the D is unclear. In germline, CDR1 is SGHTA, CDR2 FQGNSA. This CDR3 spans 13 amino acids. Trimming removed 8 bases at V and 5 bases at J, with 15 bases between. CDR3 DNA: TGTGCCAGCGCTAGTACCCCGCGGACTGAAGCTTTCTTT. It specifies CASASTPRTEAFF.

This sequence joins TRBV19 and TRBJ1-1; D gene unclear. Germline V gene data show CDR1 as LNHDA and CDR2 as SQIVND (reference sequence). The CDR3 covers 17 residues. The V and J ends lost 7 bases and 6 bases respectively, with 27 bases between them. The CDR3 DNA sequence: TGTGCCAGTAATCCCTTGGGCCGAAGCCTAGGGTCGGCTGAAGCTTTCTTT. This translates into CASNPLGRSLGSAEAFF.

The rearrangement links TRBV3-1 to TRBJ1-6; D remains unclear. The germline V gene has CDR1 LGHDT and CDR2 YNNKEL (reference sequence). The length of the CDR3 is 13 residues. The V and J ends lost 6 bases and 7 bases respectively, with 10 bases between them. Here the CDR3 reads CASRAGLNSPLHF. As DNA, the CDR3 is TGTGCCAGCAGGGCCGGTCTCAATTCACCCCTCCACTTT.

The table lists this clonotype with many counts. This rearrangement joins TRBV29-1 to TRBJ1-2; D not resolved. V was trimmed by 5 bases and J by 0 bases, leaving 4 bases between them. Germline V gene lookup returns CDR1 SQVTM and CDR2 ANQGSEA. This CDR3 comprises 11 residues. Here the CDR3 reads CSVRTNYGYTF. DNA for the CDR3: TGCAGCGTTCGCACTAACTATGGCTACACCTTC.

This clonotype was picked up many times. V usage is TRBV20-1 and J usage is TRBJ1-6; TRBD1 agrees at 10 bases. In germline, CDR1 is DFQATT, CDR2 SNEGSKA (reference sequence). Losses at the gene ends were 5 bases for V and 3 bases for J; bases not matched to a gene: 1. This CDR3 has 14 residues. The CDR3: CSARDRGYNSPLHF. CDR3 sequence (DNA): TGCAGTGCTCGGGACAGGGGCTATAATTCACCCCTCCACTTT.

This clonotype was observed many times. V is TRBV7-2 and J is TRBJ2-7, with a weak D call TRBD2 (6 bases). The CDR3 loop spans 13 amino acids. The germline V gene has CDR1 SGHTA and CDR2 FQGNSA. The V end was cut by 7 bases, the J end by 2 bases, with 12 bases between. CDR3 in DNA: TGTGCCAGCACCTCGCGGAGGGCCTACGAGCAGTACTTC. It codes for CASTSRRAYEQYF.

This clonotype was counted a few times. This chain joins TRBV7-8 and TRBJ1-1; no clear D gene. The CDR3 runs to 15 residues. CDR1 and CDR2 (germline): SGHVS, FQNEAQ. The germline V and J ends were trimmed by 1 base and 3 bases, with 12 bases remaining between them. CDR3 loop: CASSLGEQIYTEAFF. For the CDR3, the DNA is TGTGCCAGCAGCTTAGGGGAACAGATTTACACTGAAGCTTTCTTT.

This clonotype was detected many times. V is TRBV6-1 and J is TRBJ2-3; perhaps TRBD1 as D (6 bases). CDR1 is MNHNS and CDR2 is SASEGT in the germline V gene. The V gene lost 6 bases and the J gene lost 2 bases, with 9 bases spanning the gap. There are 13 residues in the CDR3. The CDR3 region is CASRRDTTDTQYF. DNA for the CDR3: TGTGCCAGCAGACGGGACACCACAGATACGCAGTATTTT.

The V and J genes are TRBV4-3 and TRBJ2-2, with D possibly being TRBD2 (5 bases). V lost 3 bases, J lost 5 bases, and 19 bases lay in between. Germline V gene lookup returns CDR1 LGHNA and CDR2 YSLEER. The CDR3 runs 17 residues. The CDR3 here is CASSQTHGGRKTGELFF. The DNA of the CDR3 is TGCGCCAGCAGCCAGACCCATGGAGGCCGTAAGACCGGGGAGCTGTTTTTT.

This clonotype appeared many times. This rearrangement joins TRBV19 to TRBJ2-1; possible D gene TRBD2, 5 bases. In germline, CDR1 is LNHDA, CDR2 SQIVND (reference sequence). The CDR3 runs 12 residues. V lost 3 bases to trimming and J lost 9 bases, with 9 bases between them. CDR3 protein: CASSITRAEQFF. The CDR3 DNA is TGTGCCAGTAGTATCACGAGGGCTGAGCAGTTCTTC.

There are a few counts of this clonotype. The rearrangement joins TRBV28 to TRBJ1-2; 7 bases line up with TRBD1. Germline V CDR1 and CDR2: MDHEN, SYDVKM. V lost 5 bases and J lost 7; bases outside the gene matches: 13. The CDR3 length is 15 residues. The CDR3 protein is CASSPPPTGISGYTF. CDR3 bases: TGTGCCAGCAGTCCCCCCCCGACAGGGATTAGTGGCTACACCTTC.

This clonotype has a count of ten or more. The chain has TRBV28 and TRBJ1-2, with a tentative D call TRBD1 (5 bases). Trimming cost V 9 bases and J 4 bases, with 9 bases left between them. In germline, CDR1 is MDHEN, CDR2 SYDVKM. The length of the CDR3 is 11 residues. Here the CDR3 reads CASFGGYGYTF. DNA for the CDR3: TGTGCCAGTTTTGGGGGCTATGGCTACACCTTC.

This clonotype was counted ten times or more. The chain recombines TRBV4-1 with TRBJ1-4; 7 positions match TRBD1. V lost 2 bases, J lost 0 bases, and 3 bases stayed unmatched. The CDR3 loop spans 16 amino acids. Germline V gene data show CDR1 as MGHRA and CDR2 as YSYEKL. CDR3 nucleotides: TGCGCCAGCAGCCAACCCGGGACAGCAACTAATGAAAAACTGTTTTTT. Translating it yields CASSQPGTATNEKLFF.

The chain recombines TRBV6-2 or TRBV6-3 with TRBJ2-7, with 7 bases fitting TRBD2. The CDR3 contains 13 residues. Germline CDR1 is MNHEY and CDR2 is SVGEGT. Trimming cost V 5 bases and J 1 base; bases outside gene matches: 2. CDR3 sequence (DNA): TGTGCCAGCAGTAGAGCGGGATCCTACGAGCAGTACTTC. Encoded protein: CASSRAGSYEQYF.

This clonotype was seen at least ten times. V and J are TRBV7-4 and TRBJ2-7, with D hard to call. With 5 bases removed from V and 2 bases from J, the gap between germline ends came to 16 bases. The CDR3 is 15 amino acids. Germline loops: CDR1 SGHVT, CDR2 SQSDAQ. The CDR3 DNA reads as TGTGCCAGCAGCCTAGATGGAGTCGAGGCCTACGAGCAGTACTTC. Translating gives CASSLDGVEAYEQYF.

This chain joins TRBV27 and TRBJ1-1; 7 bases are shared with TRBD1. Germline V lookup: CDR1 MNHEY, CDR2 SMNVEV (reference sequence). The junction had 6 bases not matched to a gene; V was cut back by 5 bases and J by 0 bases. This CDR3 has 15 residues. In DNA, the CDR3 is TGTGCCAGCAGTCGACAGGGCCGTATGAACACTGAAGCTTTCTTT. The encoded protein is CASSRQGRMNTEAFF.

At least ten counts were recorded for this clonotype. This chain links TRBV7-2 with TRBJ2-3; D is perhaps TRBD2 (6 bases). From germline, CDR1 is SGHTA and CDR2 FQGNSA. V gave up 1 base and J gave up 2 bases, with 10 bases separating them. The CDR3 has 15 amino acids. The CDR3 is CASSLELASTDTQYF. The CDR3 DNA follows: TGTGCCAGCAGCTTAGAACTAGCATCCACAGATACGCAGTATTTT.

V is TRBV5-1 and J is TRBJ2-5, with 9 bases matching TRBD2. There are 14 residues in the CDR3. V was clipped by 3 bases and J by 13 bases; unmatched bases: 13. CDR1 and CDR2 from the germline V gene are SGHRS and YFSETQ. The CDR3 is CASSSREAGGPGYF. CDR3 nucleotides: TGCGCCAGCAGCTCCCGAGAAGCGGGGGGACCAGGGTACTTC.

This clonotype was observed at least ten times. V gene TRBV7-2 combines with J gene TRBJ2-1; 13 bases align to TRBD2. Trimming at V came to 0 bases and at J to 7 bases, leaving 3 bases not matched to a gene. The CDR3 runs 16 residues. In germline, CDR1 is SGHTA, CDR2 FQGNSA. CDR3 DNA sequence: TGTGCCAGCAGCTTAGCAAGGACTAGCGGGAGTAATGAGCAGTTCTTC. Protein sequence: CASSLARTSGSNEQFF.

This clonotype was picked up many times. This chain joins TRBV6-6 and TRBJ1-1; D gene uncertain. V was cut by 7 bases and J by 6 bases, with 9 bases left in between. The germline CDR1 and CDR2 sequences are MNHNY and SVGAGI (reference sequence). This CDR3 is built from 11 residues. CDR3 sequence: CASTDGAEAFF. CDR3 nucleotide sequence: TGTGCCAGCACCGACGGGGCTGAAGCTTTCTTT.

In its sample, this clonotype was seen many times. The genes are TRBV6-6 and TRBJ1-2, with 9 bases aligning to TRBD1. The J segment lost 5 bases and the V segment lost 2 bases, leaving 9 bases of the junction unmatched. The CDR3 is 16 amino acids. CDR1 is MNHNY, CDR2 SVGAGI, per germline (reference sequence). CDR3 region: CASSYPGQGKSYGYTF. The CDR3 region has the DNA TGTGCCAGCAGTTACCCCGGACAGGGGAAATCATATGGCTACACCTTC.